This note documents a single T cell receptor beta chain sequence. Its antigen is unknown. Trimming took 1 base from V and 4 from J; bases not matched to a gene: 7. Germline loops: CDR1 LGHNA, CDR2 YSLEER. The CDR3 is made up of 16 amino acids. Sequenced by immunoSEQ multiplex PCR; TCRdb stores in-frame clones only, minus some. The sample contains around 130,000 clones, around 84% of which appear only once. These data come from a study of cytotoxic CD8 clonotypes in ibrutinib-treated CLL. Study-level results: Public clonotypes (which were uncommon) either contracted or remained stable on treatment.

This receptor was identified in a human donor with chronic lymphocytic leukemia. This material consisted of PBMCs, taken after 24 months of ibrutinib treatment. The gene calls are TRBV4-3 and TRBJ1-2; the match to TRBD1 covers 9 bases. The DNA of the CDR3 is TGCGCCAGCAGCCAAGTGGGGGACAGGGCGACCTATGGCTACACCTTC. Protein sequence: CASSQVGDRATYGYTF.